Shown below are 12 T cell receptor beta chains from a single sample sequenced in a study of blood T cell repertoires in COVID-19. Only in-frame clones appear in the TCRdb table, and some are missing; sequencing was by immunoSEQ multiplex PCR. This sample has about 310,000 clones; around 86% occur once, and the top ten carry roughly 1.3%. The sample comprised peripheral blood. These receptors all stem from a man between 65 and 85 years old with acute or convalescent COVID-19.

The genes are TRBV7-8 and TRBJ1-1, with 9 bases identical to TRBD1. The CDR3 sequence is 15 residues long. V shed 5 bases, J shed 5 bases, and the junction held 9 bases outside the gene matches. Germline lookup yields CDR1 SGHVS and CDR2 FQNEAQ. Here the CDR3 reads CASSGRDRVSTEAFF. CDR3 nucleotide sequence: TGTGCCAGCAGCGGTCGGGACAGGGTCTCTACTGAAGCTTTCTTT.

This rearrangement joins TRBV3-1 (or the pseudogene TRBV3-2) to TRBJ1-6; D is possibly TRBD1 (5 bases). Germline CDR1 reads LGHDT; CDR2 reads YNNKEL (reference sequence). Trimming pared 5 bases from V and 10 bases from J, leaving 18 bases between. The CDR3 has 15 residues. In DNA, the CDR3 is TGTGCCAGCAGCTCCGCTGGAGTCGGGGGGTCACCCCTCCACTTT. This encodes CASSSAGVGGSPLHF.

The rearrangement links TRBV21-1 to TRBJ1-5; the D call TRBD1 from the table was never checked on the DNA. TRBV21-1 is noted as a pseudogene. The CDR3 has 15 amino acids. CDR3 DNA sequence: TGTGCCAGCAGCAAGTCCTGGACAGGTAATCAGCCCCAGCATTTT. Translating it yields CASSKSWTGNQPQHF.

As DNA, the CDR3 is TGCGCCAGCAGCCCCGGGACAGGGTGGTCCTACGAGCAGTACTTC. It specifies CASSPGTGWSYEQYF. The chain recombines TRBV5-1 with TRBJ2-7; 9 bases are a match to TRBD1. Germline CDR1 SGHRS, CDR2 YFSETQ. The CDR3 is 15 amino acids. Unmatched junction bases numbered 6, after V lost 4 bases and J lost 1 base.

The chain carries TRBV6-5 and TRBJ1-2; no clear D gene. The germline V gene has CDR1 MNHEY and CDR2 SVGAGI. V lost 6 bases and J lost 7, with 12 bases in between. The CDR3 is 12 residues long. In DNA form, the CDR3 reads TGTGCCAGCAGGGGGAGGGAAGGTGGCTACACCTTC. It codes for CASRGREGGYTF.

The chain is built from TRBV18 and TRBJ1-3, with D possibly matching TRBD1 (5 bases). V was clipped by 0 bases and J by 2 bases, with 8 bases between them. CDR1 and CDR2 (germline): KGHSH, LQKENI. This CDR3 is built from 15 residues. The DNA for the CDR3 is TGTGCCAGCTCACCACCGATGGGGCCTGGAAACACCATATATTTT. Protein product: CASSPPMGPGNTIYF.

This clone was observed once. This chain links TRBV4-3 with TRBJ1-1; 7 nucleotides agree with TRBD1. CDR3 length: 16 residues. Germline V lookup: CDR1 LGHNA, CDR2 YSLEER. The V segment lost 2 bases and the J segment 3 bases; nucleotides outside the gene matches: 9. The CDR3: CASSQHPQGGYTEAFF. CDR3 nucleotides: TGCGCCAGCAGCCAACACCCCCAGGGGGGCTACACTGAAGCTTTCTTT.

The chain has TRBV6-2 or TRBV6-3 and TRBJ1-6; D gene unclear. This CDR3 region has 16 residues. Trimming removed 2 bases from V and 11 bases from J, with 19 bases in between. Germline V CDR1 and CDR2: MNHEY, SVGEGT. The CDR3 reads CASSYPPGDHSTPLHF. The CDR3 DNA sequence: TGTGCCAGCAGTTACCCTCCGGGAGACCATTCGACACCCCTCCACTTT.

The J gene is TRBJ2-1, the V gene TRBV12-3 or TRBV12-4, with 7 bases matching TRBD1. Trimming cost V 2 bases and J 14 bases; bases outside gene matches: 9. CDR3 length equals 13 residues. The CDR3 sequence is CASSLFLDRVKFF. As DNA, the CDR3 is TGTGCCAGCAGTTTATTCCTCGACAGGGTTAAGTTCTTC.

The chain couples TRBV28 to TRBJ2-4; 7 positions agree with TRBD2. The CDR3 is 14 amino acids. Trimming at V came to 8 bases and at J to 5 bases, leaving 9 bases not matched to a gene. Germline CDR1 and CDR2: MDHEN and SYDVKM. The chain's CDR3 is CASGRMGGENIQYF. The CDR3, as DNA: TGTGCCAGCGGTCGCATGGGGGGGGAAAACATTCAGTACTTC.

This clone was seen a single time. The junction differs from germline at one of its ends, possibly a read error. The chain uses TRBV20-1 and TRBJ2-1; D is possibly TRBD2 (6 bases). The CDR3 runs 11 residues. The germline CDR1 and CDR2 sequences are DFQATT and SNEGSKA (reference sequence). In DNA, the CDR3 is TGCAGTGCTACCTCCGGGACTTGGAGGGTCTTC. Amino acids: CSATSGTWRVF.

Written as DNA, the CDR3 is TGCGCCAGCAGCCAAGGCGGGACTGCGGGGTCAGAGACCCAGTACTTC. Translating gives CASSQGGTAGSETQYF. The chain links TRBV4-1 to TRBJ2-5; TRBD2 might be the D (6 bases). The germline CDR1 and CDR2 sequences are MGHRA and YSYEKL. The CDR3 extends over 16 amino acids. Trimming left V 1 base short and J 4 bases short, with 16 bases between.